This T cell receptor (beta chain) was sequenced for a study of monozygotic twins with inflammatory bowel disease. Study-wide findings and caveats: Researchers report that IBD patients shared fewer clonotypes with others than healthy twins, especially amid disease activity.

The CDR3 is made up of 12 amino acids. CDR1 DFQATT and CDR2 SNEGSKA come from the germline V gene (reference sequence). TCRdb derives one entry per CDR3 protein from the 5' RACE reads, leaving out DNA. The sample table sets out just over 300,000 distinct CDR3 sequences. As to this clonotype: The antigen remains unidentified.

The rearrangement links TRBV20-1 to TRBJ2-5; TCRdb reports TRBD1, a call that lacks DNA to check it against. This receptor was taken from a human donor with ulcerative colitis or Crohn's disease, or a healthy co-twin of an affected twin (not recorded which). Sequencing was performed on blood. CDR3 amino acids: CSARSGSETQYF.